This T cell receptor (beta chain) was found in a study of memory CD4+ T cells and cytomegalovirus serostatus. Turning to the study itself: Donors were healthy Belgian adults, 9 CMV seropositive and 20 to 25 seronegative. Overall study results and limits: Suggested: most of the CMV-linked TCR signature lies in CD4+ memory cells. CMV serostatus prediction reached median AUC approximately 0.95, or 0.91 with US-trained model.

The sort gate was single viable CD3+CD4+CD8-CD45RO+ cells for memory CD4+ T cells. Germline V gene lookup returns CDR1 KGHSH and CDR2 LQKENI. The V gene lost 1 base and the J gene lost 2 bases, with 11 bases spanning the gap. The length of the CDR3 is 16 residues. The method was immunoSEQ multiplex PCR; TCRdb's version includes in-frame clones alone and lacks a portion of them. The sample yields roughly 48,000 clones, about 80% seen once. Concerning this clone: Its antigen is unidentified.

The clonotype originates from an adult in good health and CMV-seropositive. Sequenced sample: memory CD4+ T cells from blood. The chain employs TRBV18 and TRBJ2-2; tentatively, D is TRBD1 (6 bases). The CDR3 DNA follows: TGTGCCAGCTCACCACTTTCACAGGGAAACACCGGGGAGCTGTTTTTT. Residues: CASSPLSQGNTGELFF.